Below, 27 T cell receptor beta chains from the same sample are listed, as sequenced in a study of HIV-infected patients and healthy controls (dated by TCRdb to about 2014). The receptor library was made with 5' RACE. Sequencing was carried out with an Illumina MiSeq. 500 ng RNA was reverse transcribed with SuperScript III using primers against the alpha and beta constant regions. Alpha and beta chain libraries were generated separately via chain-specific third strand synthesis with multiplexing indices. TCRdb passed the public sequencing reads through fastp at Q25 and MiXCR, retaining productive beta sequences. Each CDR3 protein gets just one entry, which takes the most common genes and DNA from the rows behind it. The sample table lists approximately 4,100 distinct CDR3 sequences, roughly 8.5% of them with a count of one. Approximately 17% of the sample comes from the top ten. Follow-up blood from HIV-infected patients was collected roughly three months, about 14 weeks, after antiretroviral therapy began. Whole blood was used without cell fractionation, so the repertoire reflected all unsorted peripheral T cells.

The sequenced sample was blood, obtained during antiretroviral therapy. The receptors stem from an adult with HIV infection.

This clonotype was seen a few times. This chain joins TRBV6-6 and TRBJ2-3, with D maybe TRBD1 (6 bases). V lost 5 bases and J lost 6, with 24 bases in between. The CDR3 is 17 amino acids. Germline V gene sequence: CDR1 MNHNY, CDR2 SVGAGI (reference sequence). Here the CDR3 DNA reads TGTGCCAGCAGTCAAGAGGGGGACCCGCATTGGGGCGATACGCAGTATTTT. Protein product: CASSQEGDPHWGDTQYF.

This clonotype is classed as medium-sized. The rearrangement links TRBV4-1 to TRBJ1-1; a weak D match, TRBD1 (6 bases). CDR3 size: 14 residues. Germline-derived CDR1 and CDR2 are MGHRA and YSYEKL. Trimming left V 2 bases short and J 5 bases short, with 12 bases between. This CDR3 is CASSQSGEGTEAFF. The CDR3 DNA follows: TGCGCCAGCAGCCAATCAGGGGAGGGGACTGAAGCTTTCTTT.

This clonotype was recorded many times. CDR3 sequence (DNA): TGTGCCAGCAGCCAAGATCAAGCAAACAGGGTACGCTATGGCTACACCTTC. It yields the protein CASSQDQANRVRYGYTF. This chain links TRBV4-2 with TRBJ1-2; tentatively, D is TRBD1 (6 bases). Germline CDR1 reads LGHNA; CDR2 reads YNFKEQ. The V end lost 0 bases, the J end lost 4 bases, and 18 bases lay between the germline ends. The CDR3 loop spans 17 amino acids.

In its sample, this clonotype was seen many times. The gene calls are TRBV11-2 and TRBJ2-2; 12 bases map to TRBD1. V lost 5 bases to trimming and J lost 7 bases; unmatched junction nucleotides: 5. Per germline, CDR1 SGHAT and CDR2 FQNNGV. This CDR3 is built from 15 residues. Written as DNA, the CDR3 is TGTGCCAGCAGCGAGGGACAGGGGGCCTTCGGGGAGCTGTTTTTT. Translating gives CASSEGQGAFGELFF.

This clonotype was observed a handful of times. The chain employs TRBV12-3 or TRBV12-4 and TRBJ2-5; no clear D gene. The CDR3 is made up of 14 amino acids. Trimming took 2 bases from V and 4 from J, leaving 11 bases between them. This chain's CDR3 is CASSLTSLGETQYF. The DNA of the CDR3 is TGTGCCAGCAGTTTAACATCCCTTGGAGAGACCCAGTACTTC.

DNA of the CDR3: TGTGCCAGCAGCCTATGGGACTACGAGCAGTTCTTC. Translated, it gives CASSLWDYEQFF. V gene TRBV5-5 combines with J gene TRBJ2-1; 7 bases are a match to TRBD2. CDR1 SGHKS and CDR2 YYEKEE come from the germline V gene (reference sequence). The length of the CDR3 is 12 residues. After removal of 4 bases from V and 10 bases from J, the junction contained 5 bases not matched to a gene. Combining the CDR3 with reference TRBV5-5 and TRBJ2-1 gives the whole variable domain DAGVTQSPTHLIKTRGQQVTLRCSPISGHKSVSWYQQVLGQGPQFIFQYYEKEERGRGNFPDRFSARQFPNYSSELNVNALLLGDSALYLCASSLWDYEQFFGPGTRLTVL.

Within the sample, this clonotype is medium-sized. The chain uses TRBV20-1 and TRBJ2-5; possible D gene TRBD2, 6 bases. CDR3 length: 14 amino acids. The germline V gene has CDR1 DFQATT and CDR2 SNEGSKA (reference sequence). Trimming removed 2 bases from V and 5 bases from J, with 15 bases in between. CDR3 nucleotide sequence: TGCAGTGCTAGACCGGGGCGGGGCCGGGAGACCCAGTACTTC. It is translated as CSARPGRGRETQYF.

This rearrangement joins TRBV7-9 to TRBJ2-3; tentatively, D is TRBD1 or TRBD2 (6 bases each). Per germline, CDR1 SEHNR and CDR2 FQNEAQ (reference sequence). Trimming removed 7 bases from V and 5 bases from J, with 13 bases in between. This CDR3 has 13 residues. The CDR3 coding sequence is TGTGCCAGCAAGGGGGGTCGGGGAGATACGCAGTATTTT. It is translated as CASKGGRGDTQYF.

This clonotype is deemed medium-sized. An end of the junction does not agree with germline; a read error may underlie this. The chain joins TRBV12-5 to TRBJ1-1; D is ambiguous. CDR1 is LGHNT and CDR2 is FRNRAP in the germline V gene. This CDR3 is built from 11 residues. The CDR3: CASGLVPQPDF. The CDR3 region has the DNA TGTGCTAGTGGTTTGGTACCTCAGCCCGACTTT.

This clonotype ranks as medium-sized. This chain uses TRBV20-1 with TRBJ2-1, with D unresolved. V lost 7 bases and J 3 bases, leaving 16 bases between the germline ends. Germline loops: CDR1 DFQATT, CDR2 SNEGSKA (reference sequence). The CDR3 is made up of 14 amino acids. The CDR3 nucleotides read TGCAGTGGTACGTCCCCCAAGGGCTACAATGAGCAGTTCTTC. Translating it yields CSGTSPKGYNEQFF.

By its share, this clonotype is medium-sized. The chain recombines TRBV5-1 with TRBJ1-1; 8 bases are shared with TRBD1. V shed 3 bases and J 4 bases; nucleotides not matched to a gene: 11. The germline V gene has CDR1 SGHRS and CDR2 YFSETQ. The CDR3 has 16 amino acids. CDR3 protein: CASSSATGGSGTEAFF. CDR3 DNA: TGCGCCAGCAGCTCCGCCACAGGGGGTTCGGGCACTGAAGCTTTCTTT.

This clonotype came up a few times. The V gene is TRBV6-2 or TRBV6-3, the J gene TRBJ2-4; D gene ambiguous. Between the trimmed V and J ends, which lost 10 bases and 2 bases, there was a span of 12 bases. The CDR3 contains 13 residues. Germline CDR1 is MNHEY and CDR2 is SVGEGT. CDR3 nucleotides: TGTGCCATCCCGGGTATAACCAAAAACATTCAGTACTTC. Protein sequence: CAIPGITKNIQYF.

This clonotype is judged medium-sized. V is TRBV6-6 and J is TRBJ1-4, with 10 bases fitting TRBD1. The V gene's germline CDR1 is MNHNY and CDR2 SVGAGI (reference sequence). Trimming took 6 bases from V and 6 from J; bases not matched to a gene: 10. The CDR3 is 16 amino acids. The DNA for the CDR3 is TGTGCCAGCAGACTTCGGACAGGGGGAGGGGATGAAAAACTGTTTTTT. It codes for CASRLRTGGGDEKLFF.

By share, this clonotype ranks as medium-sized. The J gene is TRBJ2-6, the V gene TRBV7-6, with D unclear. V dropped 5 bases and J dropped 0 bases, with 11 bases sitting between them. The CDR3 is made up of 16 amino acids. CDR1 is SGHVS and CDR2 is FNYEAQ in the germline V gene. The CDR3 region is CASSLQAYSGANVLTF. Written as DNA, the CDR3 is TGTGCCAGCAGCCTTCAGGCTTACTCTGGGGCCAACGTCCTGACTTTC.

This clonotype is medium-sized within its sample. The chain links TRBV12-3 or TRBV12-4 to TRBJ2-3, with D possibly matching TRBD1 (6 bases). The CDR3 is made up of 18 amino acids. Trimming took 4 bases from V and 0 from J, leaving 20 bases between them. The CDR3 DNA reads as TGTGCCAGCAGTTACAGGGTCGGTTCAGGCCCTAGCACAGATACGCAGTATTTT. This gives the protein CASSYRVGSGPSTDTQYF.

The CDR3 is CASSYVLGGYEQFF. The CDR3 region has the DNA TGTGCCAGCAGTTATGTCCTAGGTGGCTATGAGCAGTTCTTC. The chain is built from TRBV6-2 or TRBV6-3 and TRBJ2-1; the D is unclear. The CDR3 totals 14 residues. V lost 3 bases, J lost 8 bases, and 14 bases lay in between. From germline, CDR1 is MNHEY and CDR2 SVGEGT.

In this sample, this clonotype is medium-sized (0.01 to 0.1%). The chain carries TRBV11-3 and TRBJ2-1; possibly TRBD2 for D (5 bases). CDR1 and CDR2 (germline): SGHNT, YENEEA. This CDR3 comprises 12 residues. Trimming stripped 8 bases from V and 8 bases from J, with 13 bases between. The CDR3 region has the DNA TGTGCCAGCGGAGCGGATGGCGATGAGCAGTTCTTC. Protein: CASGADGDEQFF.

This clonotype is labeled as medium-sized (0.01 to 0.1%). J is TRBJ1-5 and V is TRBV4-1; the D gene is possibly TRBD1 (5 bases). Germline loops: CDR1 MGHRA, CDR2 YSYEKL. The length of the CDR3 is 14 residues. The V and J ends lost 3 bases and 7 bases respectively, with 13 bases between them. The chain's CDR3 is CASSQGGEGQPQHF. CDR3 nucleotide sequence: TGCGCCAGCAGCCAGGGAGGGGAGGGGCAGCCCCAGCATTTT.

This clonotype is labeled as medium-sized. The V call is TRBV6-2 or TRBV6-3, the J call TRBJ1-1; a possible D gene is TRBD1 (5 bases). The CDR3 length is 13 residues. Germline V CDR1 and CDR2: MNHEY, SVGEGT. V dropped 7 bases and J dropped 4 bases, with 13 bases sitting between them. Here the CDR3 DNA reads TGTGCCAGCAACATCGGGGGAAGCACTGAAGCTTTCTTT. Translating gives CASNIGGSTEAFF.

This clonotype was recorded a few times. The chain couples TRBV9 to TRBJ1-1, with 8 nucleotides matching TRBD1. Germline-derived CDR1 and CDR2 are SGDLS and YYNGEE. The length of the CDR3 is 16 residues. The ends lost 4 bases at V and 0 bases at J; junction bases unmatched: 8. This CDR3 is CASSPGTGVMNTEAFF. The CDR3 DNA follows: TGTGCCAGCAGCCCAGGGACAGGAGTTATGAACACTGAAGCTTTCTTT.

The sample holds many counts of this clonotype. The chain joins TRBV20-1 to TRBJ2-7; D unresolved. The V end was cut by 3 bases, the J end by 0 bases, with 6 bases between. The CDR3 sequence is 12 residues long. Looked up from germline, CDR1 is DFQATT and CDR2 is SNEGSKA (reference sequence). CDR3 DNA sequence: TGCAGTGCTAGGGAGAGCTCCTACGAGCAGTACTTC. Its protein product is CSARESSYEQYF.

By its share, this clonotype is medium-sized (0.01 to 0.1%). The chain recombines TRBV18 with TRBJ2-2; the D is unclear. CDR3 length: 11 amino acids. Deletions cut 6 bases from V and 5 bases from J, with 4 bases between. Germline-derived CDR1 and CDR2 are KGHSH and LQKENI. This CDR3 reads CASSPTGELFF. CDR3 DNA: TGTGCCAGCTCGCCGACCGGGGAGCTGTTTTTT. The entire variable domain, with the rest obtained from reference TRBV18 and TRBJ2-2, is as follows: NAGVMQNPRHLVRRRGQEARLRCSPMKGHSHVYWYRQLPEEGLKFMVYLQKENIIDESGMPKERFSAEFPKEGPSILRIQQVVRGDSAAYFCASSPTGELFFGEGSRLTVL.

By share, this clonotype ranks as medium-sized. The V and J genes are TRBV3-1 and TRBJ1-4; D possibly corresponds to TRBD1 (6 bases). Trimming took off 3 bases at V and 5 bases at J, with 10 bases between the two ends. Germline V gene lookup returns CDR1 LGHDT and CDR2 YNNKEL (reference sequence). The CDR3 runs to 14 residues. The CDR3 region is CASSHRGENEKLFF. CDR3 in DNA: TGTGCCAGCAGCCACAGGGGCGAGAATGAAAAACTGTTTTTT.

In its sample, this clonotype ranks as medium-sized. This sequence joins TRBV3-1 and TRBJ2-1; either TRBD1 or TRBD2 may supply D (5 bases each). V gave up 3 bases and J gave up 3 bases, with 6 bases separating them. The CDR3 length is 13 residues. Germline values: CDR1 LGHDT, CDR2 YNNKEL (reference sequence). The CDR3 region has the DNA TGTGCCAGCAGCCAGGGGGTCTACAATGAGCAGTTCTTC. Amino acid sequence: CASSQGVYNEQFF.

V gene TRBV4-1 combines with J gene TRBJ2-5; 9 bases match TRBD1. Unmatched junction bases numbered 9, after V lost 2 bases and J lost 5 bases. The CDR3 is made up of 16 amino acids. Germline V gene sequence: CDR1 MGHRA, CDR2 YSYEKL. CDR3 nucleotides: TGCGCCAGCAGCCAACCAGGTTGGACAGGGGAGGAGACCCAGTACTTC. The encoded protein is CASSQPGWTGEETQYF.

By share of the sample, this clonotype is medium-sized (0.01 to 0.1%). The chain employs TRBV6-6 and TRBJ2-2; D not resolved. The CDR3 is 17 amino acids. Germline values: CDR1 MNHNY, CDR2 SVGAGI (reference sequence). The germline V and J ends were trimmed by 1 base and 0 bases, with 12 bases remaining between them. CDR3 sequence: CASSYFSRSANTGELFF. For the CDR3, the DNA is TGTGCCAGCAGTTACTTCTCGAGGTCGGCGAACACCGGGGAGCTGTTTTTT.

In this sample, this clonotype turned up a few times. The gene calls are TRBV5-1 and TRBJ2-5; TRBD2 is a possible D gene (5 bases). The CDR3 contains 15 residues. Germline V gene lookup returns CDR1 SGHRS and CDR2 YFSETQ. The V gene lost 0 bases and the J gene lost 5 bases, with 14 bases spanning the gap. CDR3 protein: CASSLVDSTRETQYF. CDR3 coding DNA: TGCGCCAGCAGCTTGGTGGACTCCACTAGGGAGACCCAGTACTTC.